This TCR beta chain comes out of a study of cytomegalovirus exposure and HLA in healthy donors. This table comes from immunoSEQ multiplex PCR, and its TCRdb copy is limited to in-frame clones, with some not included. In the table there are 100,000 to 150,000 clones, roughly nine tenths of which are singletons. Unmatched junction bases numbered 13, after V lost 0 bases and J lost 0 bases. The V gene's germline CDR1 is MNHNS and CDR2 SASEGT. The CDR3 is 20 residues long. The rearrangement links TRBV6-1 to TRBJ2-3; 9 nucleotides agree with TRBD2. Sequencing used PBMCs. The clonotype was recovered from a woman aged 18-30 years in good health and CMV-seronegative. CDR3 loop: CASSEARLAGLGVSTDTQYF. CDR3 nucleotides: TGTGCCAGCAGTGAAGCTCGGCTAGCGGGACTGGGAGTCAGCACAGATACGCAGTATTTT.